This TCR beta chain was sequenced in a study of technical replicates of blood from a handful of donors. In germline, CDR1 is LNHDA, CDR2 SQIVND (reference sequence). The CDR3 covers 14 residues. Unmatched junction bases numbered 13, after V lost 7 bases and J lost 9 bases. Produced via immunoSEQ multiplex PCR; TCRdb's table is partial and in-frame only. The repertoire holds around 58,000 clones, around 87% seen once, with 5.1% in the top ten. Sequenced sample: PBMCs. The chain has TRBV19 and TRBJ1-1; 8 bases are shared with TRBD1. The receptor's source is a human donor in good health. Some clones in this sample may be carry-over from other donors' samples. Written as DNA, the CDR3 is TGTGCCAGTATTTCCGGACAGGGTGGCCCTAAAGCTTTCTTT. Its translation is CASISGQGGPKAFF.